One and the same sample provided the 27 T cell receptor beta chains below, sequenced in a study of T cells in localized non-small cell lung cancer. Measured with immunoSEQ multiplex PCR; TCRdb has only the in-frame clones, and not every one. This repertoire shows approximately 54,000 clones, approximately 90% found once; its top ten account for approximately 5.2%. The material was peripheral blood, obtained before any cancer treatment. The receptors originated from a woman between 35 and 75 years old with stage I lung adenocarcinoma.

The V and J genes are TRBV6-5 and TRBJ2-2; 7 nucleotides match TRBD1. The germline V gene encodes CDR1 MNHEY and CDR2 SVGAGI. The CDR3 contains 15 residues. Trimming cost V 8 bases and J 5 bases; bases outside gene matches: 11. The CDR3 is CASQTGFGVTGELFF. DNA of the CDR3: TGTGCCAGCCAGACAGGGTTTGGTGTGACCGGGGAGCTGTTTTTT.

The gene calls are TRBV27 and TRBJ2-5; 7 bases map to TRBD2. This CDR3 is built from 16 residues. J gave up 6 bases and V 0 bases, and 10 bases lay outside the gene matches. The germline V gene encodes CDR1 MNHEY and CDR2 SMNVEV (reference sequence). DNA of the CDR3: TGTGCCAGCAGTTTATCACGGGGGGAAGCTTCGAAGACCCAGTACTTC. This encodes CASSLSRGEASKTQYF.

This clone was seen only a few times. The chain is built from TRBV30 and TRBJ2-7; 10 bases are shared with TRBD1. The CDR3 length is 12 residues. The V segment lost 5 bases and the J segment 5 bases; nucleotides outside the gene matches: 3. CDR1 GTSNPN and CDR2 SVGIG come from the germline V gene (reference sequence). The CDR3 reads CAWSGQGNEQYF. The DNA for the CDR3 is TGTGCCTGGTCGGGACAGGGGAACGAGCAGTACTTC.

V gene TRBV5-1 combines with J gene TRBJ2-2; weak D call: TRBD1 (5 bases). The CDR3 contains 14 residues. In germline, CDR1 is SGHRS, CDR2 YFSETQ. V was trimmed by 4 bases and J by 1 base, leaving 8 bases between them. CDR3 nucleotides: TGCGCCAGCAGCGATCAGGGGAACACCGGGGAGCTGTTTTTT. Translated, it gives CASSDQGNTGELFF.

The chain carries TRBV9 and TRBJ1-1, with D unclear. This CDR3 comprises 14 residues. CDR1 is SGDLS, CDR2 YYNGEE, per germline. V was shortened by 3 bases and J by 2 bases, with 11 bases between the two germline ends. The CDR3 DNA follows: TGTGCCAGCAGCGGGAGTACCCTTAACACTGAAGCTTTCTTT. Translated, it gives CASSGSTLNTEAFF.

In DNA form, the CDR3 reads TGTGCCAGCAGTGGAAACACCATATATTTT. Translation gives CASSGNTIYF. The rearrangement uses TRBV28 and TRBJ1-3, with D hard to call. CDR3 length: 10 residues. Germline values: CDR1 MDHEN, CDR2 SYDVKM. V lost 5 bases and J 4 bases, leaving 0 bases between the germline ends.

The chain is built from TRBV7-8 and TRBJ2-7; 15 nucleotides line up with TRBD2. The CDR3 is made up of 15 amino acids. Germline values: CDR1 SGHVS, CDR2 FQNEAQ. V shed 5 bases, J shed 4 bases, and the junction held 3 bases outside the gene matches. The CDR3 reads CASSIGTSGGYEQYF. CDR3 nucleotide sequence: TGTGCCAGCAGCATAGGGACTAGCGGGGGGTACGAGCAGTACTTC.

The V and J genes are TRBV29-1 and TRBJ2-3, with D unclear. The ends were cut back, 5 bases at V and 0 bases at J, with 9 bases in the middle. The V gene's germline CDR1 is SQVTM and CDR2 ANQGSEA. CDR3 length: 13 residues. The CDR3 nucleotides are TGCAGCGTTCGAAGCAACAGCACAGATACGCAGTATTTT. Protein sequence: CSVRSNSTDTQYF.

This sequence joins TRBV2 and TRBJ2-5, with 11 nucleotides matching TRBD2. Germline assignment: CDR1 SNHLY and CDR2 FYNNEI. The CDR3 spans 15 residues. Trimming at V came to 7 bases and at J to 4 bases, leaving 8 bases not matched to a gene. The CDR3 region is CASTLGTSGPETQYF. For the CDR3, the DNA is TGTGCCAGCACGCTAGGGACTAGCGGTCCAGAGACCCAGTACTTC. Together with reference TRBV2 and TRBJ2-5, the CDR3 gives the full variable domain: EPEVTQTPSHQVTQMGQEVILRCVPISNHLYFYWYRQILGQKVEFLVSFYNNEISEKSEIFDDQFSVERPDGSNFTLKIRSTKLEDSAMYFCASTLGTSGPETQYFGPGTRLLVL.

The chain employs TRBV7-9 and TRBJ2-1, with 9 bases that match TRBD2. Germline CDR1 and CDR2: SEHNR and FQNEAQ (reference sequence). The CDR3 covers 17 residues. The trim removed 5 bases at V and 8 bases at J, leaving 16 bases unmatched. The CDR3 sequence: CASSTRTTGLASHEQFF. CDR3 nucleotide sequence: TGTGCCAGCAGCACCCGGACTACGGGACTAGCAAGCCATGAGCAGTTCTTC.

This clone was picked up a small number of times. The chain recombines TRBV7-9 with TRBJ2-1; 8 nucleotides align to TRBD2. CDR1 SEHNR and CDR2 FQNEAQ come from the germline V gene (reference sequence). Germline trimming cut 5 bases from V and 0 bases from J; bases unmatched to any gene: 3. The CDR3 runs to 15 residues. CDR3 sequence: CASSPREGSYNEQFF. CDR3 DNA sequence: TGTGCCAGCAGCCCCCGGGAGGGCTCCTACAATGAGCAGTTCTTC. Together with reference TRBV7-9 and TRBJ2-1, the CDR3 gives the full variable domain: DTGVSQNPRHKITKRGQNVTFRCDPISEHNRLYWYRQTLGQGPEFLTYFQNEAQLEKSRLLSDRFSAERPKGSFSTLEIQRTEQGDSAMYLCASSPREGSYNEQFFGPGTRLTVL.

The chain has TRBV6-6 and TRBJ2-7; TRBD2 agrees at 10 bases. V trimming: 8 bases; J trimming: 1 base; junction bases outside the gene matches: 5. The CDR3 is 14 amino acids. CDR1 and CDR2 (germline): MNHNY, SVGAGI (reference sequence). Written as DNA, the CDR3 is TGTGCCAGCCTCGGAGCGGGGGGGTCCTACGAGCAGTACTTC. Its protein is CASLGAGGSYEQYF.

This clone was observed a handful of times. The rearrangement uses TRBV6-6 and TRBJ2-7; 7 bases fit TRBD1. This CDR3 is 14 amino acids long. V was clipped by 5 bases and J by 4 bases; unmatched bases: 8. Germline CDR1 MNHNY, CDR2 SVGAGI (reference sequence). The CDR3 coding sequence is TGTGCCAGCAGTAAGCCGGGACAGTTGTACGAGCAGTACTTC. Amino acids: CASSKPGQLYEQYF.

The J gene is TRBJ2-1, the V gene TRBV19, with D perhaps TRBD1 (6 bases). The CDR3 runs 17 residues. The V end was cut by 1 base, the J end by 0 bases, with 13 bases between. CDR1 is LNHDA and CDR2 is SQIVND in the germline V gene (reference sequence). The CDR3 sequence: CASSIVFGTLSYNEQFF. The DNA for the CDR3 is TGTGCCAGTAGTATAGTTTTCGGGACACTCTCCTACAATGAGCAGTTCTTC.

The rearrangement links TRBV4-3 to TRBJ1-6, with TRBD1 matching over 8 bases. Germline V gene lookup returns CDR1 LGHNA and CDR2 YSLEER. The CDR3 loop spans 14 amino acids. The junction had 4 bases not matched to a gene; V was cut back by 3 bases and J by 9 bases. CDR3 residues: CASSQDTGGSPLHF. DNA of the CDR3: TGCGCCAGCAGCCAGGACACAGGGGGTTCACCCCTCCACTTT.

This clone has just one count. The CDR3 region has the DNA TGTGCCAGCAGCCGACTAGCGGGGTTCTACAATGAGCAGTTCTTC. It yields the protein CASSRLAGFYNEQFF. The chain carries TRBV7-9 and TRBJ2-1; TRBD2 aligns across 11 bases. Per germline, CDR1 SEHNR and CDR2 FQNEAQ (reference sequence). The CDR3 covers 15 residues. The ends lost 5 bases at V and 3 bases at J; junction bases unmatched: 3.

The rearrangement joins TRBV19 to TRBJ1-2; 9 positions match TRBD1. There are 13 residues in the CDR3. V lost 8 bases to trimming and J lost 4 bases; unmatched junction nucleotides: 5. The germline V gene has CDR1 LNHDA and CDR2 SQIVND (reference sequence). The CDR3 DNA reads TGTGCCAGTGGATCGACAGGGGGCTATGGCTACACCTTC. This sequence encodes CASGSTGGYGYTF.

This clone was counted between two and nine times. The chain has TRBV28 and TRBJ1-1; D is ambiguous. The CDR3 spans 10 residues. Looked up from germline, CDR1 is MDHEN and CDR2 is SYDVKM. Trimming stripped 3 bases from V and 7 bases from J, with 3 bases between. CDR3 coding DNA: TGTGCCAGCAGTTTGGGTGAAGCTTTCTTT. Protein sequence: CASSLGEAFF.

This clone has just one count. The J gene is TRBJ1-3, the V gene TRBV6-1, with unresolved D. Between the trimmed V and J ends, which lost 2 bases and 0 bases, there was a span of 8 bases. Germline values: CDR1 MNHNS, CDR2 SASEGT. CDR3 size: 15 residues. CDR3 sequence: CASSESGFSGNTIYF. Here the CDR3 DNA reads TGTGCCAGCAGTGAATCGGGATTCTCTGGAAACACCATATATTTT.

The DNA of the CDR3 is TGTGCCAGCAGCCCCCCCGGGACAGCGTATGATACGCAGTATTTT. It yields the protein CASSPPGTAYDTQYF. The chain carries TRBV7-9 and TRBJ2-3; 7 bases fit TRBD1. Germline CDR1 is SEHNR and CDR2 is FQNEAQ (reference sequence). With 5 bases clipped from V and 6 bases from J, the junction kept 11 bases outside the gene matches. The CDR3 extends over 15 amino acids.

This clone was counted a few times. The chain couples TRBV28 to TRBJ1-4; D gene uncertain. Germline CDR1 is MDHEN and CDR2 is SYDVKM. Deletions cut 2 bases from V and 3 bases from J, with 1 base between. The CDR3 has 12 residues. The CDR3 region is CASSLPNEKLFF. The CDR3 nucleotides are TGTGCCAGCAGTTTACCTAATGAAAAACTGTTTTTT.

The genes are TRBV7-9 and TRBJ2-2, with 7 bases matching TRBD1. V shed 4 bases and J 0 bases; nucleotides not matched to a gene: 5. Germline assignment: CDR1 SEHNR and CDR2 FQNEAQ (reference sequence). This CDR3 spans 16 amino acids. The CDR3 DNA follows: TGTGCCAGCAGCTCTCAGGGGGTATCGAACACCGGGGAGCTGTTTTTT. Amino acid sequence: CASSSQGVSNTGELFF.

This clone was counted between two and nine times. Different DNA sequences within this sample yield the same CDR3. DNA of the CDR3: TGTGCCTGGAGTGTACCAGGGATCTCTACTGAAGCTTTCTTT. This gives the protein CAWSVPGISTEAFF. The chain joins TRBV30 to TRBJ1-1, with D maybe TRBD1 (5 bases). The germline V and J ends were trimmed by 0 bases and 5 bases, with 13 bases remaining between them. The CDR3 covers 14 residues. CDR1 is GTSNPN, CDR2 SVGIG, per germline (reference sequence).

V and J are TRBV7-2 and TRBJ2-6; D uncertain. The CDR3 runs 17 residues. Germline V lookup: CDR1 SGHTA, CDR2 FQGNSA. V was pared by 2 bases and J by 3 bases, with 14 bases between. CDR3 sequence reads: CASSLNSASRGANVLTF. CDR3 in DNA: TGTGCCAGCAGCTTAAATTCCGCAAGTCGTGGGGCCAACGTCCTGACTTTC.

This chain links TRBV29-1 with TRBJ1-4; D is undetermined. The CDR3 sequence is 13 residues long. Germline CDR1 is SQVTM and CDR2 is ANQGSEA. V gave up 4 bases and J gave up 2 bases, with 8 bases separating them. The CDR3 DNA reads TGCAGCGTTGCGCTAATCACTAATGAAAAACTGTTTTTT. Its translation is CSVALITNEKLFF.

V usage is TRBV4-3 and J usage is TRBJ1-2, with a possible D match to TRBD1 (5 bases). The CDR3 consists of 17 residues. Germline V lookup: CDR1 LGHNA, CDR2 YSLEER. Trimming removed 2 bases at V and 5 bases at J, with 21 bases between. CDR3 bases: TGCGCCAGCAGCCAAACTCCACGGGGCTTCCGGACATATGGCTACACCTTC. Translation: CASSQTPRGFRTYGYTF.

The genes are TRBV13 and TRBJ2-1, with TRBD1 matching over 8 bases. Germline values: CDR1 PRHDT, CDR2 FYEKMQ (reference sequence). V was pared by 5 bases and J by 7 bases, with 13 bases of the junction left unmatched. The CDR3 runs to 16 residues. The CDR3 bases are TGTGCCAGCAGCCCCGAGCGCGACAGGGGATGGAATGAGCAGTTCTTC. This translates into CASSPERDRGWNEQFF.